These 10 T cell receptor beta chains were all obtained from the same sample, sequenced in a study of OX40 agonist ivuxolimab in advanced cancers. Profiled with immunoSEQ multiplex PCR; TCRdb holds only in-frame clones, not every one. The sample consists of 90,000 or so clones, around nine tenths of them appearing once. Sequenced here: CD4+ or CD8+ T cells sorted from blood, sampled in a trial of the OX40 agonist ivuxolimab. All receptors come from an adult with an advanced solid tumor such as melanoma, head and neck, liver or kidney cancer.

This rearrangement joins TRBV5-6 to TRBJ2-5; D gene uncertain. The CDR3 consists of 14 residues. Trimming took off 2 bases at V and 2 bases at J, with 10 bases between the two ends. From germline, CDR1 is SGHDT and CDR2 YYEEEE. The CDR3 sequence is CASSFSTGQETQYF. The CDR3 DNA follows: TGTGCCAGCAGCTTTTCGACTGGGCAAGAGACCCAGTACTTC.

The chain has TRBV11-2 and TRBJ2-1, with D perhaps assigned TRBD1 or TRBD2 (6 bases each). The CDR3 loop spans 19 amino acids. Deletions cut 3 bases from V and 3 bases from J, with 24 bases between. Germline loops: CDR1 SGHAT, CDR2 FQNNGV. The CDR3 DNA reads as TGTGCCAGCAGCTTCCGAACTAGCCAAGCCTGGGACATCTACAATGAGCAGTTCTTC. It codes for CASSFRTSQAWDIYNEQFF.

This clone was counted ten times or more. The V gene is TRBV2, the J gene TRBJ1-2; possible D gene TRBD1, 6 bases. With 10 bases removed from V and 5 bases from J, the gap between germline ends came to 23 bases. From germline, CDR1 is SNHLY and CDR2 FYNNEI. The CDR3 sequence is 15 residues long. In nucleotides, the CDR3 is TGTGCCACCAAAAAGGTTGGACAGCTACTATATGGCTACACCTTC. Residues: CATKKVGQLLYGYTF.

V usage is TRBV30 and J usage is TRBJ2-2; D remains ambiguous. The CDR3 is 12 residues long. Germline values: CDR1 GTSNPN, CDR2 SVGIG (reference sequence). V was clipped by 3 bases and J by 4 bases, with 6 bases between them. CDR3 loop: CAWRRGTGELFF. CDR3 DNA sequence: TGTGCCTGGAGAAGAGGCACCGGGGAGCTGTTTTTT.

The gene calls are TRBV18 and TRBJ1-3, with D possibly being TRBD1 (6 bases). CDR1 and CDR2 (germline): KGHSH, LQKENI. Trimming shortened V by 3 bases and J by 0 bases, and 12 bases separated the two germline ends. This CDR3 has 16 amino acids. The CDR3 DNA sequence: TGTGCCAGCTCACCGGACAGCTGGAGCTCTGGAAACACCATATATTTT. Translation gives CASSPDSWSSGNTIYF. Based on the CDR3 plus reference TRBV18 and TRBJ1-3, the full variable domain is NAGVMQNPRHLVRRRGQEARLRCSPMKGHSHVYWYRQLPEEGLKFMVYLQKENIIDESGMPKERFSAEFPKEGPSILRIQQVVRGDSAAYFCASSPDSWSSGNTIYFGEGSWLTVV.

This chain links TRBV6-1 with TRBJ2-7, with no clear D. Trimming took off 1 base at V and 10 bases at J, with 11 bases between the two ends. This CDR3 has 12 amino acids. Germline assignment: CDR1 MNHNS and CDR2 SASEGT. CDR3 DNA: TGTGCCAGCAGTGAAGGGACGGCAAGACAGTACTTC. This translates into CASSEGTARQYF.

This clone was seen more than once but under ten times. The chain employs TRBV6-1 and TRBJ2-5, with 15 nucleotides matching TRBD2. The ends lost 4 bases at V and 5 bases at J; junction bases unmatched: 5. This CDR3 is 16 amino acids long. The germline V gene encodes CDR1 MNHNS and CDR2 SASEGT. The DNA of the CDR3 is TGTGCCAGCAGTGGGACTAGCGGGGGGGCCCGGGAGACCCAGTACTTC. Translated, it gives CASSGTSGGARETQYF.

The chain recombines TRBV5-1 with TRBJ1-4; the D is unclear. The ends were cut back, 0 bases at V and 8 bases at J, with 11 bases in the middle. This CDR3 has 14 amino acids. CDR1 and CDR2 from the germline V gene are SGHRS and YFSETQ. The CDR3 DNA is TGCGCCAGCAGCTTGGGAGAAGTCGGGGAAAAACTGTTTTTT. It codes for CASSLGEVGEKLFF.

J is TRBJ2-3 and V is TRBV10-3; 10 bases match TRBD2. CDR3 length: 15 residues. Trimming cost V 5 bases and J 2 bases; bases outside gene matches: 4. The germline V gene has CDR1 ENHRY and CDR2 SYGVKD. Here the CDR3 DNA reads TGTGCCATCAGTAACAGCGGGGGGGTCACAGATACGCAGTATTTT. Amino acids: CAISNSGGVTDTQYF.

This clone was detected once. The CDR3 spells CASSTRDRGLDPNQPQHF. CDR3 nucleotides: TGTGCCAGTAGTACGAGGGACAGGGGTTTGGATCCCAATCAGCCCCAGCATTTT. V is TRBV19 and J is TRBJ1-5; TRBD1 matches at 10 bases. Trimming cost V 4 bases and J 3 bases; bases outside gene matches: 12. Germline V CDR1 and CDR2: LNHDA, SQIVND (reference sequence). The CDR3 sequence is 18 residues long.